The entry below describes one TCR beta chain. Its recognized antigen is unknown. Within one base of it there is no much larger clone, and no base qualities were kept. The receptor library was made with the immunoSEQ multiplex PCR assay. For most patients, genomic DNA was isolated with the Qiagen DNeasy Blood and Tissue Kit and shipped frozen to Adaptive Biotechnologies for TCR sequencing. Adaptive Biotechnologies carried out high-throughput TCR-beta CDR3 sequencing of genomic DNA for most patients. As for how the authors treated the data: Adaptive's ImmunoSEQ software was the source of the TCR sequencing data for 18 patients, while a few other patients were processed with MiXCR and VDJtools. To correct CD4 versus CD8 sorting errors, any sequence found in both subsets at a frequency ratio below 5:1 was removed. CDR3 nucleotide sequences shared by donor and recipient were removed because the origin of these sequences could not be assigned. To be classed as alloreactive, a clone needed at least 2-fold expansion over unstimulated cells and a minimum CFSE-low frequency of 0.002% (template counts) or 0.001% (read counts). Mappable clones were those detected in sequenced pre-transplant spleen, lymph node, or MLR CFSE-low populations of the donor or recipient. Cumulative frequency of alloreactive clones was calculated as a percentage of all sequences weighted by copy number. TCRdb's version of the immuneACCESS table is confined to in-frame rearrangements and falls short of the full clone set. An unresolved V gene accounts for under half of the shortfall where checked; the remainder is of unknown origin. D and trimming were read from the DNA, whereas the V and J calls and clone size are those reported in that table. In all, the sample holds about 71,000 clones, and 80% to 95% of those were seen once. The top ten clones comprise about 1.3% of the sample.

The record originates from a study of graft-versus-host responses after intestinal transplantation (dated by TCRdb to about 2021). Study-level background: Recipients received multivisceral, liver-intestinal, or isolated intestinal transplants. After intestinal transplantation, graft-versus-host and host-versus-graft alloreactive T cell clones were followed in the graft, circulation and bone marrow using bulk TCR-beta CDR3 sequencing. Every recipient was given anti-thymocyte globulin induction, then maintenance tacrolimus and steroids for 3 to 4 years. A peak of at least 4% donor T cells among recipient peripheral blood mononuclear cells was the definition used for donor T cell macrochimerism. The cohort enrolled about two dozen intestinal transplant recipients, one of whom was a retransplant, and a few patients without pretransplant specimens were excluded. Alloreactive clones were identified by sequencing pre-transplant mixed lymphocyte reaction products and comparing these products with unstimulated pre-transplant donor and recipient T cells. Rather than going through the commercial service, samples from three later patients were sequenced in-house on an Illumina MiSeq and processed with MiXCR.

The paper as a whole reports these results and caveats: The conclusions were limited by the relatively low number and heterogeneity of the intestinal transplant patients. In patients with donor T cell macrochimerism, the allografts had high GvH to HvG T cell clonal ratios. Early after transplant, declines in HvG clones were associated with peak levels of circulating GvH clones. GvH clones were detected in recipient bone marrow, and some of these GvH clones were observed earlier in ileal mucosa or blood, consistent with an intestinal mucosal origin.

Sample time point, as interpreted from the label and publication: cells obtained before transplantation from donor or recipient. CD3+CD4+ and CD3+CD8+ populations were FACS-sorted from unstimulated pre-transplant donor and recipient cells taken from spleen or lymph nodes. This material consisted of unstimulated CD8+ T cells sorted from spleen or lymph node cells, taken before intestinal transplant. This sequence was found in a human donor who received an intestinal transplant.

The CDR3 is CASSLAAQPQHF. The DNA is as follows: TGTGCCAGCAGCTTGGCGGCTCAGCCCCAGCATTTT. The chain joins TRBV13 to TRBJ1-5; the D gene identity is not certain. Reading from cysteine to phenylalanine, the CDR3 counts 12 amino acids. Only the CDR3 region is kept as DNA, spanning 36 bases read in frame from base 1. Based on the germline V gene (reference sequence), the CDR1 and CDR2 sequences are PRHDT and FYEKMQ. Deletion took 3 bases off V and 6 bases off J, with a span of 6 bases between the germline ends.